One TCR beta chain is described in this entry. These data belong to a study of TIL therapy for anti-PD-1-resistant metastatic lung cancer. Study background: Tumors carried a median 1.5 non-synonymous mutations per megabase.

The immunoSEQ assay was v3. TCRdb's copy holds only in-frame clones and misses some; the assay was immunoSEQ multiplex PCR. Among 45,000 to 75,000 clones listed, under 75% were seen once. The CDR3 has 15 amino acids. The germline CDR1 and CDR2 sequences are SGHNT and YENEEA. V gave up 3 bases and J gave up 5 bases, with 15 bases separating them. Described time point: pre-treatment sample, taken before nivolumab and TIL therapy. V and J are TRBV11-3 and TRBJ2-3; maybe TRBD2 (5 bases). The receptor comes from a person aged 25-80 years with non-small cell lung cancer. The material sequenced was blood, taken at baseline. The CDR3: CASSLGGRIVDTQYF. The CDR3 region has the DNA TGTGCCAGCAGCTTGGGTGGGAGAATTGTAGATACGCAGTATTTT.